This T cell receptor (beta chain) was obtained from a study of tumor-infiltrating lymphocytes in primary liver carcinoma. Joint extraction of RNA and DNA used roughly 20-33 mg of bulk tissue that was unsorted. With regard to this clonotype: As yet, its antigen is unknown. An end of the junction differs from the germline gene, which may be a read error.

Total RNA amounting to roughly 0.5 ug was the source from which TCR beta cDNA was made with a constant-region primer. Three nested multiplex PCR rounds of slightly modified ARM-PCR generated TCR beta libraries. TCRdb used MiXCR to reprocess the multiplex PCR reads, holding one entry per CDR3 protein. The profile covers tens of thousands of distinct CDR3 sequences, with roughly 80% appearing a single time and over 30% taken by the ten largest. Regarding the study as a whole: The 250 largest clones made up significantly more of tumor than blood repertoires (p = 0.039). The study found tumor-adjacent and tumor-blood pairs overlapped less than tumor region pairs.

Sequencing input: tumor-adjacent normal liver tissue. The receptor was isolated from a woman between 25 and 40 years old with primary liver carcinoma and hepatitis B virus infection.

The CDR3, as DNA: TGCAGCGTCGGGACAGGGCATGAGCAGTATTTC. Its protein is CSVGTGHEQYF. The V and J genes are TRBV29-1 and TRBJ2-7; 9 bases map to TRBD1. The CDR3 loop spans 11 amino acids. Germline lookup yields CDR1 SQVTM and CDR2 ANQGSEA.